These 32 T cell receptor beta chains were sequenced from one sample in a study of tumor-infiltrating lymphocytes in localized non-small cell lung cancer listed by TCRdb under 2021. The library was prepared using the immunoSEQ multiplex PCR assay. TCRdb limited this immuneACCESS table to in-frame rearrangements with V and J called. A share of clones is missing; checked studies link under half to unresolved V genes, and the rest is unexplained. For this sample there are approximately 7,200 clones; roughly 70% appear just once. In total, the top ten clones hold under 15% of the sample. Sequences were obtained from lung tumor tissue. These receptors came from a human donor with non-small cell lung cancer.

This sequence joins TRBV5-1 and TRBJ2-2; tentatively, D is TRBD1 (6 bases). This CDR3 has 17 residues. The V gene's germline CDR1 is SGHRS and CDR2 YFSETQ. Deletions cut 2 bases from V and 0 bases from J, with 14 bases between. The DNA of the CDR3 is TGCGCCAGCAGCTTTCGGACAGCTAATCCGAACACCGGGGAGCTGTTTTTT. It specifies CASSFRTANPNTGELFF. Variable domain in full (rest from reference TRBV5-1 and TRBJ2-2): KAGVTQTPRYLIKTRGQQVTLSCSPISGHRSVSWYQQTPGQGLQFLFEYFSETQRNKGNFPGRFSGRQFSNSRSEMNVSTLELGDSALYLCASSFRTANPNTGELFFGEGSRLTVL.

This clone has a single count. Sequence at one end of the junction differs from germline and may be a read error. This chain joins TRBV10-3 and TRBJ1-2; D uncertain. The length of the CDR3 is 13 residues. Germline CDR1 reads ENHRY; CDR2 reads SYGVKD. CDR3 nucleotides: TGTGCCAGCAGTTACTTAATGGGTTATGGCTACACCTTC. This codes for CASSYLMGYGYTF.

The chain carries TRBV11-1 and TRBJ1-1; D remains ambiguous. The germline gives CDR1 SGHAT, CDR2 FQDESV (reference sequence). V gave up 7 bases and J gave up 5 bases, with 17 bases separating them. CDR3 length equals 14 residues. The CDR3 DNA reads TGTGCCAGCACCGCCGTGGCCTATGGAACTGAAGCTTTCTTT. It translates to CASTAVAYGTEAFF.

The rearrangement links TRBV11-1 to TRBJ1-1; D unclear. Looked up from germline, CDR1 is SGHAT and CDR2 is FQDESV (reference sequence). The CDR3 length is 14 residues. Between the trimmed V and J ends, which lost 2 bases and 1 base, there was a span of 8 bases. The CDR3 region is CASSLISGNTEAFF. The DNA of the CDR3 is TGTGCCAGCAGCTTAATCTCAGGGAACACTGAAGCTTTCTTT. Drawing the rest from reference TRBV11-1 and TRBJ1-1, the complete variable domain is EAEVAQSPRYKITEKSQAVAFWCDPISGHATLYWYRQILGQGPELLVQFQDESVVDDSQLPKDRFSAERLKGVDSTLKIQPAELGDSAMYLCASSLISGNTEAFFGQGTRLTVV.

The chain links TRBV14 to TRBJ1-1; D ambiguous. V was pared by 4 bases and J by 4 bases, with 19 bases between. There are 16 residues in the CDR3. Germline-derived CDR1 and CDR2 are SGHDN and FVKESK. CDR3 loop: CASSLMWSTGGTEAFF. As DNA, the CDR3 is TGTGCCAGCAGCCTAATGTGGTCTACGGGAGGCACTGAAGCTTTCTTT.

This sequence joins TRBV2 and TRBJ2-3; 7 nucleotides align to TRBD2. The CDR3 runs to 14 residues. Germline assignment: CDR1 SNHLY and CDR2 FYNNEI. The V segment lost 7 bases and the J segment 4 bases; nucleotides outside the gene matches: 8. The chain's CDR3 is CASMKTSSADTQYF. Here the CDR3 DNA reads TGTGCCAGCATGAAGACTAGCTCCGCAGATACGCAGTATTTT. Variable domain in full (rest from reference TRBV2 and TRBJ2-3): EPEVTQTPSHQVTQMGQEVILRCVPISNHLYFYWYRQILGQKVEFLVSFYNNEISEKSEIFDDQFSVERPDGSNFTLKIRSTKLEDSAMYFCASMKTSSADTQYFGPGTRLTVL.

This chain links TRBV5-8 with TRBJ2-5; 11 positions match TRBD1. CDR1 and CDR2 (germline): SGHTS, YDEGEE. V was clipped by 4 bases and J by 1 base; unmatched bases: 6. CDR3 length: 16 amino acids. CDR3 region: CASSPGQGAPQETQYF. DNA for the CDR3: TGTGCCAGCAGCCCCGGACAGGGGGCCCCCCAAGAGACCCAGTACTTC.

The CDR3, as DNA: TGTGCCAGCAGCGTAGAGGTAGGAGTCTCTGGAAACACCATATATTTT. As protein: CASSVEVGVSGNTIYF. This chain connects TRBV9 to TRBJ1-3; no clear D. Trimming took 0 bases from V and 0 from J, leaving 10 bases between them. The germline V gene encodes CDR1 SGDLS and CDR2 YYNGEE. CDR3 length: 16 residues.

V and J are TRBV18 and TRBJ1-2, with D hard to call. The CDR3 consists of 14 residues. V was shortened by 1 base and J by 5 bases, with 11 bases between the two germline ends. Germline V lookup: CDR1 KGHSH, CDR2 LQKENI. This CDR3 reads CASSPLSTTYGYTF. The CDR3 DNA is TGTGCCAGCTCACCACTCTCCACCACTTATGGCTACACCTTC.

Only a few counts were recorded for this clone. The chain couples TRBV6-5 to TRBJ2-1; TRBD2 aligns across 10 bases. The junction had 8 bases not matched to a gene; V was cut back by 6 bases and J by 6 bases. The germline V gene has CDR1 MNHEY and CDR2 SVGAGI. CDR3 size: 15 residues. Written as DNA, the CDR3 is TGTGCCAGCAGGGAGCGGGGGGGCCTGGGCAATGAGCAGTTCTTC. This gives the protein CASRERGGLGNEQFF.

The CDR3: CSVRRQAQETQYF. The CDR3 nucleotides read TGCAGCGTCCGAAGACAGGCCCAAGAGACCCAGTACTTC. V is TRBV29-1 and J is TRBJ2-5; D possibly corresponds to TRBD1 (6 bases). This CDR3 has 13 amino acids. V lost 6 bases and J 1 base, leaving 12 bases between the germline ends. Germline CDR1 is SQVTM and CDR2 is ANQGSEA. The full variable domain, with the rest looked up from reference TRBV29-1 and TRBJ2-5, is SAVISQKPSRDICQRGTSLTIQCQVDSQVTMMFWYRQQPGQSLTLIATANQGSEATYESGFVIDKFPISRPNLTFSTLTVSNMSPEDSSIYLCSVRRQAQETQYFGPGTRLLVL.

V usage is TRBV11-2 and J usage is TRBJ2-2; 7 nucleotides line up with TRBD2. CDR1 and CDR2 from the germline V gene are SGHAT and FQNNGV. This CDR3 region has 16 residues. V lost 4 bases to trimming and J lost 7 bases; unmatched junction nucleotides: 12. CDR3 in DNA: TGTGCCAGCAGCTCCCTTGCGGGGGTCGGGATCGGGGAGCTGTTTTTT. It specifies CASSSLAGVGIGELFF.

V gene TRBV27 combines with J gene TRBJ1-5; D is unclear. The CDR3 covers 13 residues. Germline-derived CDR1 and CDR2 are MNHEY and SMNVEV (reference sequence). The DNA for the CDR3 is TGTGCGATCGAACGGCGAATGAATCAGCCCCAGCATTTT. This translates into CAIERRMNQPQHF.

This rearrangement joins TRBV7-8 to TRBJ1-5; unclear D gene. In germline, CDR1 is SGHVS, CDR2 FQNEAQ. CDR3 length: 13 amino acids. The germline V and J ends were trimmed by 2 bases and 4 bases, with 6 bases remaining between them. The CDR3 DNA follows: TGTGCCAGCAGCTTAATCGAGAATCAGCCCCAGCATTTT. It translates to CASSLIENQPQHF.

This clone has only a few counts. In nucleotides, the CDR3 is TGTGCCAGCAGTGAATATGGGCAGATGAACACTGAAGCTTTCTTT. This codes for CASSEYGQMNTEAFF. The V and J genes are TRBV6-1 and TRBJ1-1; D is unclear. This CDR3 contains 15 residues. Trimming left V 2 bases short and J 0 bases short, with 10 bases between. The germline V gene has CDR1 MNHNS and CDR2 SASEGT.

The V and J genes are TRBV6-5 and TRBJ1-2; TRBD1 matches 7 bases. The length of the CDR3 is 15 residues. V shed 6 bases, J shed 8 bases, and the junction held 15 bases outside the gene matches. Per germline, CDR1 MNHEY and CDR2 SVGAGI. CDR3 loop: CASRKQGIGNRGYTF. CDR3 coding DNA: TGTGCCAGCAGAAAACAGGGGATCGGGAATCGGGGCTACACCTTC.

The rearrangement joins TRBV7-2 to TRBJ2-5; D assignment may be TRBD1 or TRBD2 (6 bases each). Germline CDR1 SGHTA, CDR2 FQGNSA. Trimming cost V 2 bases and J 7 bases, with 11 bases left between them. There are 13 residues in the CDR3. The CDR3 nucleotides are TGTGCCAGCAGCTTATGGGGGGCGGGGACCCAGTACTTC. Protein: CASSLWGAGTQYF.

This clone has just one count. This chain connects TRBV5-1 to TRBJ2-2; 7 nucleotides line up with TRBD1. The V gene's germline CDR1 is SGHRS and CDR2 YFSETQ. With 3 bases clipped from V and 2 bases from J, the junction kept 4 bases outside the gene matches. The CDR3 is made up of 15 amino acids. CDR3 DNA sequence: TGCGCCAGCAGCTGGACAGGAGAAAACACCGGGGAGCTGTTTTTT. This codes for CASSWTGENTGELFF.

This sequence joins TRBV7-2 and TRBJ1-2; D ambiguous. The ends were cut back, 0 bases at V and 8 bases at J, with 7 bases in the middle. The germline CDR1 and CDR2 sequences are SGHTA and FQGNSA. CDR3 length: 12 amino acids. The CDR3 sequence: CASSLAAQGYTF. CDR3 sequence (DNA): TGTGCCAGCAGCTTAGCGGCACAAGGCTACACCTTC.

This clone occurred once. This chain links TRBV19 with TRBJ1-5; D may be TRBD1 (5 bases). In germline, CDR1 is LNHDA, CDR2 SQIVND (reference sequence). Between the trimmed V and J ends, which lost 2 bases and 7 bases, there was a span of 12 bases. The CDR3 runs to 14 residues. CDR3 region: CASSIQREGQPQHF. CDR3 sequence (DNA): TGTGCCAGTAGTATACAACGAGAGGGGCAGCCCCAGCATTTT.

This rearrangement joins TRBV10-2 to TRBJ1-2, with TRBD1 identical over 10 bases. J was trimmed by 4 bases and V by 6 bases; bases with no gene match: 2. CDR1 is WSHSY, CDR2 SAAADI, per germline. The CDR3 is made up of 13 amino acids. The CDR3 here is CASRTGGAYGYTF. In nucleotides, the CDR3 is TGCGCCAGCAGGACAGGGGGCGCCTATGGCTACACCTTC.

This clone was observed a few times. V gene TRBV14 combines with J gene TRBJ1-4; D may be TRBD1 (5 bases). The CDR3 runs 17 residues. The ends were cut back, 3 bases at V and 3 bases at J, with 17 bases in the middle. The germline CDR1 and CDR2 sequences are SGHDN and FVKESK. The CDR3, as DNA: TGTGCCAGCAGCCAGGGTATACAGGCGGTGGCTAATGAAAAACTGTTTTTT. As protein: CASSQGIQAVANEKLFF.

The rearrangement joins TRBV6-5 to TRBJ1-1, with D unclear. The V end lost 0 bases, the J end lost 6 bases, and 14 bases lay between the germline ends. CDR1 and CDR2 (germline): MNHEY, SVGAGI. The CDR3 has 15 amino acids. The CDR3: CASSYSKGWRSEAFF. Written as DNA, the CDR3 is TGTGCCAGCAGTTACTCGAAGGGCTGGCGCTCTGAAGCTTTCTTT.

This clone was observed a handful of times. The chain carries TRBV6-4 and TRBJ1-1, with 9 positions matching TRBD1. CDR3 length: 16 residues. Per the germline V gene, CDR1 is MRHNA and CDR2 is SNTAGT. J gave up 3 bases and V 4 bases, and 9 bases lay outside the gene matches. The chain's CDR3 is CASSAQPGQGYTEAFF. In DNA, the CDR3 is TGTGCCAGCAGTGCCCAACCGGGACAGGGATACACTGAAGCTTTCTTT.

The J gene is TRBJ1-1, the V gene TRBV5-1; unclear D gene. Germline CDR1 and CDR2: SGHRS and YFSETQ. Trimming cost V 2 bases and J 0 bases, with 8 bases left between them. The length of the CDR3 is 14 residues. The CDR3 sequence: CASSFAHMNTEAFF. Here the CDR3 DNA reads TGCGCCAGCAGCTTCGCACACATGAACACTGAAGCTTTCTTT. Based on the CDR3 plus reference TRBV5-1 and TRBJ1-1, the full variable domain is KAGVTQTPRYLIKTRGQQVTLSCSPISGHRSVSWYQQTPGQGLQFLFEYFSETQRNKGNFPGRFSGRQFSNSRSEMNVSTLELGDSALYLCASSFAHMNTEAFFGQGTRLTVV.

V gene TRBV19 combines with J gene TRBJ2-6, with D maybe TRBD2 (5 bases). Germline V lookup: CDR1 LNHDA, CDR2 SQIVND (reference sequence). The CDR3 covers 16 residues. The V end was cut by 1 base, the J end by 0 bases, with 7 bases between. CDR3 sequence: CASSIGRGSGANVLTF. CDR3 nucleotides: TGTGCCAGTAGTATAGGACGGGGCTCTGGGGCCAACGTCCTGACTTTC. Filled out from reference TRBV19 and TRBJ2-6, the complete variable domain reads DGGITQSPKYLFRKEGQNVTLSCEQNLNHDAMYWYRQDPGQGLRLIYYSQIVNDFQKGDIAEGYSVSREKKESFPLTVTSAQKNPTAFYLCASSIGRGSGANVLTFGAGSRLTVL.

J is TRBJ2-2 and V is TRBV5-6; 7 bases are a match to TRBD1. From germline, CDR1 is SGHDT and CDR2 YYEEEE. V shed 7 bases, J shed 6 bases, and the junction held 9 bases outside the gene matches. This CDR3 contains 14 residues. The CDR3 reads CASQGTVEAGELFF. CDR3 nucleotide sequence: TGTGCCAGCCAGGGGACAGTGGAGGCCGGGGAGCTGTTTTTT.

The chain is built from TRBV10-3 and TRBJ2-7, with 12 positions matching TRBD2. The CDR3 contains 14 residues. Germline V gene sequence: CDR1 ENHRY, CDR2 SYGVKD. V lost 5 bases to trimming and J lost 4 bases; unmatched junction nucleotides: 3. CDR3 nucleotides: TGTGCCATCAGTACCGGGACTAGCGGGTACGAGCAGTACTTC. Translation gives CAISTGTSGYEQYF.

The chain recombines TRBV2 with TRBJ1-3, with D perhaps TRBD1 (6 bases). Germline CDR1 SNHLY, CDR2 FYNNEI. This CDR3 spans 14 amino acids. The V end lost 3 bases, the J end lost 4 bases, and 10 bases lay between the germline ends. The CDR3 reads CASSDWRGGNTIYF. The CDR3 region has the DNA TGTGCCAGCAGTGATTGGAGGGGGGGAAACACCATATATTTT.

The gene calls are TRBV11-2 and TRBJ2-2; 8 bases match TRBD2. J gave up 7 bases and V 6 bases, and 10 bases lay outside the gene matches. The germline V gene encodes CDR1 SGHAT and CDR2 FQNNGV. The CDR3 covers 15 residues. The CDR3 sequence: CASSSGTRGVGELFF. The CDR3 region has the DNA TGTGCCAGCAGTTCGGGGACTAGGGGCGTCGGGGAGCTGTTTTTT.

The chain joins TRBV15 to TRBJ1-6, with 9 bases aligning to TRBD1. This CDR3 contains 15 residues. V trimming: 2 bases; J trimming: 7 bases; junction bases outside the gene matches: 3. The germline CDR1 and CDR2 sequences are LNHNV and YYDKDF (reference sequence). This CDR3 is CATSRTGTGNSPLHF. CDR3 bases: TGTGCCACCAGCAGAACCGGGACAGGGAATTCACCCCTCCACTTT.

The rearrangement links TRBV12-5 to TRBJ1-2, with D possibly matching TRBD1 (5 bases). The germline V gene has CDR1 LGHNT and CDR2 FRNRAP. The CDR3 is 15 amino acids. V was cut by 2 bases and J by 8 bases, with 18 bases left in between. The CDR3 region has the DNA TGTGCTAGTGGTTTGCTTCTTAAAGGCAGGGACGGCTACACCTTC. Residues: CASGLLLKGRDGYTF.